This TCR beta chain was observed in a study of blood T cells in healthy people across ages. Whole-study context: There was about one barcoded beta molecule captured by template switching per two T cells. Study-level findings and limits: A strong correlation between TCR beta diversity and naive T cell percentage was seen.

Then a second PCR, running roughly 7 to 11 cycles, was carried out with a sample-barcoded 5' primer and a J-beta primer mix. Via MiXCR, TCRdb re-called the 5' RACE reads, giving one row per CDR3 protein. This sample has 2 million or so distinct CDR3 sequences, with approximately 50% found just once. This CDR3 contains 15 residues. Germline V lookup: CDR1 SGHTA, CDR2 FQGNSA. The V and J ends lost 5 bases and 4 bases respectively, with 17 bases between them. There are a few counts of this clonotype. Its target is not known. The source of this sequence is a woman in her thirties or forties in good health. The rearrangement uses TRBV7-2 and TRBJ2-5; weak D call: TRBD1 (5 bases). What was sequenced was blood. The DNA of the CDR3 is TGTGCCAGCAGCCCCATAAGGGGCGTATTAGAGACCCAGTACTTC. Encoded protein: CASSPIRGVLETQYF.